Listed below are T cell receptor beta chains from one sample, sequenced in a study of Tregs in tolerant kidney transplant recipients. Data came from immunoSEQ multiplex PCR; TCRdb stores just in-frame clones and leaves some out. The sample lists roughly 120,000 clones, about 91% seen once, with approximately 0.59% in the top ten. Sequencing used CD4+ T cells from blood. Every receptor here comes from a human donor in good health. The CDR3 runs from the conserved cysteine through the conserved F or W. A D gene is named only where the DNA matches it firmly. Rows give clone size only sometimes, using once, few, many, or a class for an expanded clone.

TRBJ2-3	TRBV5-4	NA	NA	TGTGCCAGCAGGTTGGACTACAGCACAGATACGCAGTATTTT	CASRLDYSTDTQYF
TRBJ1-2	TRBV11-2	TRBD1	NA	TGTGCCAGCAGCCGCCGGGACAGGGAGTCCTTC	CASSRRDRESF
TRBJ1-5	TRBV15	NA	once	TGTGCCACCCGCCGCCAGGGTGACCCAAATCAGCCCCAGCATTTT	CATRRQGDPNQPQHF
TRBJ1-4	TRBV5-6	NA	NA	TGTGCCAGCAGCTTGATGGGGCAAACTAATGAAAAACTGTTTTTT	CASSLMGQTNEKLFF
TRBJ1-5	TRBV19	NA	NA	TGTGCCAGTAGTATAGATCTATTAGGGCAGTATAGCAATCAGCCCCAGCATTTT	CASSIDLLGQYSNQPQHF
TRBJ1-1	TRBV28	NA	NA	TGTGCCAGCAGTCCCACTTTTTCGGGGAGTGAAGCTTTCTTT	CASSPTFSGSEAFF
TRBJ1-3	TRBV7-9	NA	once	TGTGCCAGCAGCTTAGCCTTTCGTGGAAACACCATATATTTT	CASSLAFRGNTIYF
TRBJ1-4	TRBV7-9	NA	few	TGTGCCAGCAGCTTAGCCATGAATGAAAAACTGTTTTTT	CASSLAMNEKLFF
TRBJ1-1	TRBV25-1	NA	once	TGTGCCAGCAGTAACTACAACACTGAAGCTTTCTTT	CASSNYNTEAFF
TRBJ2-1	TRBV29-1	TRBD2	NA	TGCAGCGCCGGGACTAGCGGGAGTCTGGGCAATGAGCAGTTCTTC	CSAGTSGSLGNEQFF
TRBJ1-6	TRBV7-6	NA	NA	TGTGCCAGCAGCTTAGAGGAAGGTTCACCCCTCCACTTT	CASSLEEGSPLHF
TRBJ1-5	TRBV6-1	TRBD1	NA	TGTGCCAGCAGTCCACAGGGGGCCCGACAGCCCCAGCATTTT	CASSPQGARQPQHF
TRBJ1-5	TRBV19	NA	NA	TGTGCCAGTAGTATACAAGCGGGGTTGAGCAATCAGCCCCAGCATTTT	CASSIQAGLSNQPQHF
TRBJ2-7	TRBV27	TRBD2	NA	TGTGCCAGCAGTCGGGGGGGGGAAGGGTACGAGCAGTACTTC	CASSRGGEGYEQYF
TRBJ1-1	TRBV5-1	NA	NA	TGCGCCAGCAGCTTATCGGCAGGGAACACTGAAGCTTTCTTT	CASSLSAGNTEAFF
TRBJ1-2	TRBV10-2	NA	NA	TGCGCCAGCACTAGCGACAGTAACTATGGCTACACCTTC	CASTSDSNYGYTF
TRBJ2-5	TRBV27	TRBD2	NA	TGTGCCAGCAGTTTATTGGCTAGCGGCTACCAAGAGACCCAGTACTTC	CASSLLASGYQETQYF
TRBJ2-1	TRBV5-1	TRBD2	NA	TGCGCCAGCAGCGGGACTAGCGGGAGGCGGGGGAGTGAGCAGTTCTTC	CASSGTSGRRGSEQFF
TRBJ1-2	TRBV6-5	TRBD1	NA	TGTGCCAGCAGGCGGACAGGGGCGAACTATGGCTACACCTTC	CASRRTGANYGYTF
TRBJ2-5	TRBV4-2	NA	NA	TGTGCCAGCAGCCAAGATACGGGGCCGGAGACCCAGTACTTC	CASSQDTGPETQYF
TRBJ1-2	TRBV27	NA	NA	TGTGCCAGCAGTTTAAAAGGCCCATGGTATGGCTACACCTTC	CASSLKGPWYGYTF
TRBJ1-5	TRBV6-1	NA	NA	TGTGCCAGCCGACAGCTCAATCAGCCCCAGCATTTT	CASRQLNQPQHF
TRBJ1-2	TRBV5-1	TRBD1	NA	TGCGCCAGCAGCCAGGAGGGGACAGGAAACTATGGCTACACCTTC	CASSQEGTGNYGYTF
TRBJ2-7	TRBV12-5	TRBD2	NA	TGTGCTAGTGGTTTGTCAACCCCCGGGACTAGCGGGAGCTACGAGCAGTACTTC	CASGLSTPGTSGSYEQYF
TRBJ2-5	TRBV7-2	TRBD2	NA	TGTGCCAGCAGCTTCTTCTCGGGGGGGGAGACCCAGTACTTC	CASSFFSGGETQYF
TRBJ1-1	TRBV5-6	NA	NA	TGTGCCAGCAGCTCGGGTCAGAACACTGAAGCTTTCTTT	CASSSGQNTEAFF
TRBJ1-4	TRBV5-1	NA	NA	TGCGCCAGCAGCCAAACACTTATGGGAACTAATGAAAAACTGTTTTTT	CASSQTLMGTNEKLFF
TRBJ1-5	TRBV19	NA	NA	TGTGCCAGTAGTATCCGTGGCAGGGGAGGCAATCAGCCCCAGCATTTT	CASSIRGRGGNQPQHF
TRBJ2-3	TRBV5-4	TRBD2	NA	TGTGCCAGCAGCTTGAAACTAGCGGGCACAGATACGCAGTATTTT	CASSLKLAGTDTQYF
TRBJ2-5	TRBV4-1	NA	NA	TGCGCCAGCAGCCAAGGGGGAAGGCCGAAGGGAGAGACCCAGTACTTC	CASSQGGRPKGETQYF
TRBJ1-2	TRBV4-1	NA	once	TGCGCCAGCAGCCAAGATCCAAGGGACCACATTGTCTATGGCTACACCTTC	CASSQDPRDHIVYGYTF
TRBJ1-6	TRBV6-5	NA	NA	TGTGCCAGCAGTGCACTGACTAATTCACCCCTCCACTTT	CASSALTNSPLHF
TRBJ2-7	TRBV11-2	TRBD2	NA	TGTGCCAGCAGCTTAGAAAGCGGGAGGTACGAGCAGTACTTC	CASSLESGRYEQYF
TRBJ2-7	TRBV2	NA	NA	TGTGCCAGCAGGGAGTTGGGGCGAGGATACGAGCAGTACTTC	CASRELGRGYEQYF
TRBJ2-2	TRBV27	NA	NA	TGTGCCAGCAGTTTCCTCTCCGCCCGGGAGCTGTTTTTT	CASSFLSARELFF
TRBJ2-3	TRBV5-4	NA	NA	TGTGCCAGCAGCTTCAGCGGGTCGGCGCAGTATTTT	CASSFSGSAQYF
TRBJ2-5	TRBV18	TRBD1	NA	TGTGCCAGCTCTCTAGGACAGGGAAGGGAGACCCAGTACTTC	CASSLGQGRETQYF
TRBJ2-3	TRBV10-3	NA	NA	TGTGCCATCAGGGAGACAGATACTAAGACAGATACGCAGTATTTT	CAIRETDTKTDTQYF
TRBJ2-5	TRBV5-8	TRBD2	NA	TGTGCCAGCAGCCCCGGGGGGGGCCGTTCAGTACCCCAGTACTTC	CASSPGGGRSVPQYF
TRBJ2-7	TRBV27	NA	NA	TGTGCCAGCAGTTTCTCCAGGGCCCAAGGCGAGCAGTACTTC	CASSFSRAQGEQYF
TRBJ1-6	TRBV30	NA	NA	TGTGCCTGGAGTGTACGCGGTGATTCACCCCTCCACTTT	CAWSVRGDSPLHF
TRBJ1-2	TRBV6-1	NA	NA	TGTGCCAGCAGTACGGACAATAACTATGGCTACACCTTC	CASSTDNNYGYTF
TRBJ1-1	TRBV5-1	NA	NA	TGCGCCAGCAGCTTACGGGGCTCAATTGAAGCTTTCTTT	CASSLRGSIEAFF
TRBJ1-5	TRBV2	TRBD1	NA	TGTGCCAGCAGTGGGACAGGGGTTCAGCCCCAGCATTTT	CASSGTGVQPQHF
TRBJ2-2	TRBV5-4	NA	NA	TGTGCCAGCAGCTTTACCGGGAACACCGGGGAGCTGTTTTTT	CASSFTGNTGELFF
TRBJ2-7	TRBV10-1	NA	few	TGCGCCAGCAGTGAGTTGCGGTACGAGCAGTACTTC	CASSELRYEQYF
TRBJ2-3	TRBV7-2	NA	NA	TGTGCCAGCAGCACGAGACTAGTCGCAGATACGCAGTATTTT	CASSTRLVADTQYF
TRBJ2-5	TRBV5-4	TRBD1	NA	TGTGCCAGCAGCTGGAAACGACAGGGCGGAGAGACCCAGTACTTC	CASSWKRQGGETQYF
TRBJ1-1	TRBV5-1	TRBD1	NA	TGCGCCAGCAGCTTGGTTGTAGGGGGCGTCACTGAAGCTTTCTTT	CASSLVVGGVTEAFF
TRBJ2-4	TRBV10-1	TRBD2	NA	TGCGCCAGCAATAGTGTCCCTAGCGGGGGCGGAGTTGCTAACATTCAGTACTTC	CASNSVPSGGGVANIQYF
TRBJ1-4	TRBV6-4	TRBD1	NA	TGTGCCAGCAGTGACTCCGACAGGGCCCGAACGGAAAAACTGTTTTTT	CASSDSDRARTEKLFF
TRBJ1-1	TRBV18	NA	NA	TGTGCCAGCTCACCAGGGGGCCAGGACACTGAAGCTTTCTTT	CASSPGGQDTEAFF
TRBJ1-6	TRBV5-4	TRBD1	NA	TGTGCCAGCAGCTCTTTTGCAGGGGGAGGTTCACCCCTCCACTTT	CASSSFAGGGSPLHF
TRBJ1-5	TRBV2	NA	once	TGTGCCAGCAGTGATGAGAACCTTCCCGGGCGGCCCCAGCATTTT	CASSDENLPGRPQHF
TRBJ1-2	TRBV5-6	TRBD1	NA	TGTGCCAGCAGCTTGCCGACAGGGCACTATGGCTACACCTTC	CASSLPTGHYGYTF
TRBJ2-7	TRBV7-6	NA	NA	TGTGCCAGCAGCACCGTCCGCTCCTACGAGCAGTACTTC	CASSTVRSYEQYF
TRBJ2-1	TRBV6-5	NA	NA	TGTGCCAGCAGCCCCCGGGCGAGCAATGAGCAGTTCTTC	CASSPRASNEQFF
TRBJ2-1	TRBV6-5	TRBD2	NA	TGTGCCAGCAGTACTAGCGGGGGGGCCGGGCATGAGCAGTTCTTC	CASSTSGGAGHEQFF
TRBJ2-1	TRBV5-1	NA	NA	TGCGCCAGCAGCTATACGAGGGGCGAGGTAAATGAGCAGTTCTTC	CASSYTRGEVNEQFF